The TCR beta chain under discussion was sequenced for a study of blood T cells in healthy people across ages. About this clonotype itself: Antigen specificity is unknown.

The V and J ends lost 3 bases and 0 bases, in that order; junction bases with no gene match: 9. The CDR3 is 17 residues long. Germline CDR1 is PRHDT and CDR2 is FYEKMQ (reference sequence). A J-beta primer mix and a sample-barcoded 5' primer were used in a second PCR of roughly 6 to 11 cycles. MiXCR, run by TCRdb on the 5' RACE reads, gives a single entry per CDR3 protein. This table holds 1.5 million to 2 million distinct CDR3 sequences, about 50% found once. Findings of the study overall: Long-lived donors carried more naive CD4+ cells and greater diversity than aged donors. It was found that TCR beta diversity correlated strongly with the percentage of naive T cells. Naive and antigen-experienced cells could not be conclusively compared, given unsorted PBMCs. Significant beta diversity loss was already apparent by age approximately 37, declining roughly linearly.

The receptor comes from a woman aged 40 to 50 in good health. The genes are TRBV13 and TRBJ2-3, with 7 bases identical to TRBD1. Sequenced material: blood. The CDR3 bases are TGTGCCAGCAGCTTCCCTTTGACAGGGACAAGCACAGATACGCAGTATTTT. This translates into CASSFPLTGTSTDTQYF.